A single sample gave rise to the 23 T cell receptor beta chains below, sequenced in a study of shared clonotypes between healthy human individuals. Here immunoSEQ multiplex PCR was the method, and the copy in TCRdb shows in-frame clones only, minus some. Of more than 450,000 clones detected, about four fifths appear once; the ten largest clones hold approximately 12%. The sample comprised PBMCs. The receptors were gathered from a woman between 40 and 50 years old in good health. Some clones in this sample may be carry-over from other donors' samples.

The chain uses TRBV7-8 and TRBJ2-7; 12 nucleotides align to TRBD2. Unmatched junction bases numbered 10, after V lost 5 bases and J lost 5 bases. From germline, CDR1 is SGHVS and CDR2 FQNEAQ. This CDR3 contains 16 residues. This CDR3 reads CASSPSRLAGDHEQYF. As DNA, the CDR3 is TGTGCCAGCAGCCCCTCCCGACTAGCGGGAGACCACGAGCAGTACTTC.

CDR3 protein: CASSAGLNESPLHF. The CDR3 nucleotides read TGTGCCAGCAGCGCCGGCCTCAATGAATCACCCCTCCACTTT. This rearrangement joins TRBV9 to TRBJ1-6; D unresolved. The CDR3 is made up of 14 amino acids. Between the trimmed V and J ends, which lost 3 bases and 10 bases, there was a span of 14 bases. The germline V gene has CDR1 SGDLS and CDR2 YYNGEE.

This sequence joins TRBV10-3 and TRBJ1-3, with TRBD1 matching 8 bases. J lost 2 bases, V lost 8 bases, and 11 bases had no gene match. Germline CDR1 ENHRY, CDR2 SYGVKD. The CDR3 is made up of 16 amino acids. CDR3 amino acids: CAIVKGQEEAGNTIYF. The CDR3 DNA is TGTGCCATCGTCAAGGGACAGGAGGAAGCTGGAAACACCATATATTTT.

The chain employs TRBV14 and TRBJ2-5, with 9 positions matching TRBD1. The CDR3 sequence is 13 residues long. V was pared by 3 bases and J by 5 bases, with 1 base of the junction left unmatched. Looked up from germline, CDR1 is SGHDN and CDR2 is FVKESK. The CDR3 loop reads CASSQGTGETQYF. The CDR3 DNA follows: TGTGCCAGCAGCCAGGGGACAGGGGAGACCCAGTACTTC.

The chain links TRBV7-9 to TRBJ2-1; 9 bases are a match to TRBD1. The trim removed 5 bases at V and 10 bases at J, leaving 6 bases unmatched. CDR1 is SEHNR, CDR2 FQNEAQ, per germline (reference sequence). The CDR3 sequence is 13 residues long. Here the CDR3 reads CASSLTGGREQFF. CDR3 bases: TGTGCCAGCAGCCTGACAGGGGGGAGAGAGCAGTTCTTC.

The rearrangement joins TRBV19 to TRBJ1-2, with 8 bases matching TRBD1. V dropped 10 bases and J dropped 4; count of bases not matched to a gene: 8. The CDR3 sequence is 13 residues long. The V gene's germline CDR1 is LNHDA and CDR2 SQIVND (reference sequence). CDR3 in amino acids: CATRDRGFYGYTF. The CDR3 coding sequence is TGTGCCACCAGAGACAGGGGATTCTATGGCTACACCTTC.

This clone was recorded a few times. The J gene is TRBJ2-3, the V gene TRBV7-3; either TRBD1 or TRBD2 may supply D (6 bases each). Germline CDR1 is SGHTA and CDR2 is FQGTGA. Trimming shortened V by 5 bases and J by 3 bases, and 12 bases separated the two germline ends. This CDR3 spans 14 amino acids. The CDR3 is CASSGPGATDTQYF. The CDR3 region has the DNA TGTGCCAGCAGCGGCCCGGGGGCAACAGATACGCAGTATTTT.

The genes are TRBV29-1 and TRBJ2-2; no clear D. CDR1 is SQVTM, CDR2 ANQGSEA, per germline. Deletions cut 5 bases from V and 6 bases from J, with 10 bases between. The CDR3 loop spans 12 amino acids. CDR3 residues: CSVRDWAGELFF. The CDR3 DNA is TGCAGCGTTCGAGATTGGGCCGGGGAGCTGTTTTTT.

The genes are TRBV6-6 and TRBJ2-6; D possibly corresponds to TRBD1 (5 bases). The germline V and J ends were trimmed by 8 bases and 0 bases, with 8 bases remaining between them. This CDR3 is built from 14 residues. Germline-derived CDR1 and CDR2 are MNHNY and SVGAGI (reference sequence). The CDR3 protein is CASGRGSGANVLTF. For the CDR3, the DNA is TGTGCCAGCGGAAGGGGCTCTGGGGCCAACGTCCTGACTTTC.

The V call is TRBV6-6, the J call TRBJ2-2; 11 positions match TRBD2. With V trimmed by 9 bases and J by 6 bases, 3 bases remained unmatched. This CDR3 has 13 amino acids. Germline CDR1 MNHNY, CDR2 SVGAGI (reference sequence). CDR3 DNA: TGTGCCAGTAGCGGGAGGGTGGCCGGGGAGCTGTTTTTT. Its protein is CASSGRVAGELFF.

V is TRBV15 and J is TRBJ2-2, with unresolved D. Trimming took 2 bases from V and 2 from J, leaving 15 bases between them. CDR1 is LNHNV, CDR2 YYDKDF, per germline (reference sequence). This CDR3 comprises 17 residues. The CDR3 reads CATSRNPTSRNTGELFF. CDR3 nucleotide sequence: TGTGCCACCAGCAGAAACCCGACATCTCGAAACACCGGGGAGCTGTTTTTT.

This clone has just a few counts. The rearrangement joins TRBV5-1 to TRBJ1-1; D is uncertain. V lost 0 bases and J lost 2, with 5 bases in between. CDR1 and CDR2 from the germline V gene are SGHRS and YFSETQ. The CDR3 consists of 13 residues. This CDR3 is CASSLGYNTEAFF. The CDR3 region has the DNA TGCGCCAGCAGCTTGGGTTATAACACTGAAGCTTTCTTT.

The chain carries TRBV9 and TRBJ2-7; perhaps D is TRBD1 or TRBD2 (5 bases each). Germline CDR1 reads SGDLS; CDR2 reads YYNGEE. V lost 4 bases and J lost 3, with 17 bases in between. The CDR3 covers 15 residues. CDR3 region: CASSKQPGRDYEQYF. The CDR3 coding sequence is TGTGCCAGCAGCAAACAACCGGGACGGGACTACGAGCAGTACTTC.

Only a few counts were recorded for this clone. The genes are TRBV4-2 and TRBJ2-3; 7 nucleotides align to TRBD2. V gave up 4 bases and J gave up 0 bases; unmatched junction bases: 10. CDR1 is LGHNA, CDR2 YNFKEQ, per germline. The CDR3 sequence is 17 residues long. As DNA, the CDR3 is TGTGCCAGCAGCCTAGGTATTGGCGGGGGTAGCACAGATACGCAGTATTTT. Amino acids: CASSLGIGGGSTDTQYF.

This clone turned up a few times. The CDR3 here is CASKPRQGLWEQYF. The CDR3 DNA is TGTGCCAGCAAACCCCGACAGGGGTTATGGGAGCAGTACTTC. The chain has TRBV6-6 and TRBJ2-7; the match to TRBD1 covers 8 bases. The V gene's germline CDR1 is MNHNY and CDR2 SVGAGI (reference sequence). Trimming cost V 7 bases and J 7 bases; bases outside gene matches: 12. The CDR3 has 14 amino acids.

The rearrangement links TRBV6-5 to TRBJ1-4; the D is unclear. From germline, CDR1 is MNHEY and CDR2 SVGAGI. Trimming cost V 0 bases and J 3 bases, with 11 bases left between them. The CDR3 consists of 16 residues. CDR3 amino acids: CASSYSKEIPNEKLFF. The DNA of the CDR3 is TGTGCCAGCAGTTACTCTAAGGAAATACCTAATGAAAAACTGTTTTTT.

The chain recombines TRBV5-4 with TRBJ2-2, with 9 bases fitting TRBD1. This CDR3 comprises 16 residues. Per the germline V gene, CDR1 is SGHNT and CDR2 is YYREEE (reference sequence). V was pared by 1 base and J by 5 bases, with 6 bases of the junction left unmatched. The CDR3 bases are TGTGCCAGCAGCTTGAGACAGGGGGGCGAGACCGGGGAGCTGTTTTTT. This sequence encodes CASSLRQGGETGELFF.

V and J are TRBV28 and TRBJ2-5; TRBD1 agrees at 10 bases. Trimming removed 6 bases from V and 10 bases from J; junction bases left unmatched: 23. The CDR3 has 18 amino acids. CDR1 is MDHEN, CDR2 SYDVKM, per germline. The CDR3 DNA sequence: TGTGCCAGCAGCCCTAGGGACAGGGGAAGGATGACGGCGTCGGACCAGTACTTC. Its protein is CASSPRDRGRMTASDQYF.

The J gene is TRBJ1-1, the V gene TRBV4-3; D may be TRBD1 (5 bases). Germline V lookup: CDR1 LGHNA, CDR2 YSLEER. This CDR3 region has 15 residues. Deletions cut 3 bases from V and 2 bases from J, with 13 bases between. The CDR3 spells CASSQGEYGNTEAFF. CDR3 DNA: TGCGCCAGCAGCCAGGGGGAGTACGGTAACACTGAAGCTTTCTTT.

The V call is TRBV11-2, the J call TRBJ2-2; 9 positions match TRBD2. The trim removed 1 base at V and 15 bases at J, leaving 15 bases unmatched. Germline CDR1 is SGHAT and CDR2 is FQNNGV. CDR3 length: 16 residues. The CDR3 bases are TGTGCCAGCAGCTTAGCGGGTCTTGCGGGAGGGTCTTCGGTGTTTTTT. Residues: CASSLAGLAGGSSVFF.

The chain has TRBV10-3 and TRBJ2-5, with D possibly matching TRBD2 (5 bases). V was cut by 3 bases and J by 3 bases, with 11 bases left in between. The CDR3 length is 14 residues. CDR1 is ENHRY and CDR2 is SYGVKD in the germline V gene. Here the CDR3 reads CAISDGYGEETQYF. CDR3 nucleotide sequence: TGTGCCATCAGTGACGGCTACGGGGAAGAGACCCAGTACTTC.

The rearrangement links TRBV27 to TRBJ1-5, with a tentative D call TRBD1 (6 bases). Germline CDR1 MNHEY, CDR2 SMNVEV (reference sequence). The germline V and J ends were trimmed by 7 bases and 1 base, with 20 bases remaining between them. This CDR3 has 17 amino acids. This chain's CDR3 is CASNSLTGWGSNQPQHF. The CDR3 bases are TGTGCCAGCAACTCACTGACAGGCTGGGGGAGCAATCAGCCCCAGCATTTT.

This rearrangement joins TRBV5-1 to TRBJ2-3; 9 positions agree with TRBD2. The CDR3 runs to 14 residues. With 10 bases clipped from V and 6 bases from J, the junction kept 12 bases outside the gene matches. Germline-derived CDR1 and CDR2 are SGHRS and YFSETQ. The CDR3 is CASGAGGPTDTQYF. For the CDR3, the DNA is TGCGCCTCCGGGGCGGGAGGGCCAACGGATACGCAGTATTTT.